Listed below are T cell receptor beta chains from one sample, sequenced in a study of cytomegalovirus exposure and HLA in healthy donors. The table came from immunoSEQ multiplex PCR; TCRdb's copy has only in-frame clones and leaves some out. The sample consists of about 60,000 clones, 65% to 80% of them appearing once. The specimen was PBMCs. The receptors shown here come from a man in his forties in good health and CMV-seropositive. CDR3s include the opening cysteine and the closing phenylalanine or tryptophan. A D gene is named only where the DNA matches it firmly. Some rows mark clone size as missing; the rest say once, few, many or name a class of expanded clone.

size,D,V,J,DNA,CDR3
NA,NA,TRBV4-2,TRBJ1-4,TGTGCCAGCAGCCAAGATCGGGCAACTAATGAAAAACTGTTTTTT,CASSQDRATNEKLFF
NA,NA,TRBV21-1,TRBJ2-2,TGTGCCAGCAGCACCCCGTACACCGGGGAGCTGTTTTTT,CASSTPYTGELFF
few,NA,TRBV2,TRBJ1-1,TGTGCCAGCAGTTCCGCAGGGAAGACTGAAGCTTTCTTT,CASSSAGKTEAFF
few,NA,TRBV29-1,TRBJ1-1,TGCAGCGTCGGGGGGGGTGGGAACACTGAAGCTTTCTTT,CSVGGGGNTEAFF
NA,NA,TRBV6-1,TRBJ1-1,TGTGCCAGCAGTGAAGACCTTGAAGAGACTGAAGCTTTCTTT,CASSEDLEETEAFF
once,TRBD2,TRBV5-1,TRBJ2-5,TGCGCCAGCAGCTTGCGGGAGGAAGAGACCCAGTACTTC,CASSLREEETQYF
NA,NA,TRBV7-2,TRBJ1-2,TGTGCCAGCAGCATCCAGGGTAATGGCTACACCTTC,CASSIQGNGYTF
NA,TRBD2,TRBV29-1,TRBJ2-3,TGCAGCGTTGGAGAGACTAGCGGGGGGGCCACAGATACGCAGTATTTT,CSVGETSGGATDTQYF
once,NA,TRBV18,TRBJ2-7,TGTGCCAGCTCACCAACGGCCAGCGTAGAGCAGTACTTC,CASSPTASVEQYF
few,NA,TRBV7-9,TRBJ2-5,TGTGCCAGCAGAACTTCCCTCCCCCGGGAGACCCAGTACTTC,CASRTSLPRETQYF
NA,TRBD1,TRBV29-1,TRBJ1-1,TGCAGCGCCCTACGACAGGGAAACACTGAAGCTTTCTTT,CSALRQGNTEAFF
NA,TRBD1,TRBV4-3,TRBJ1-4,TGCGCCAGCAGCCAGACAGGGGCCAATGAAAAACTGTTTTTT,CASSQTGANEKLFF
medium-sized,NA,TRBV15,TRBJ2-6,TGTGCCACCAGCAGAGACAACTCTGGGGCCAACGTCCTGACTTTC,CATSRDNSGANVLTF
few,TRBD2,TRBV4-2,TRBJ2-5,TGTGCCAGCAGCCAAGATTCGAGACTAGCGGTGCAAGAGACCCAGTACTTC,CASSQDSRLAVQETQYF
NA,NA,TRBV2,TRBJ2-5,TGTGCCAGCAGTGTCGAGCCCGAAGAGACCCAGTACTTC,CASSVEPEETQYF
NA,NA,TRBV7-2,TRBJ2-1,TGTGCCAGCAGCCTACAGGGTTACTACAATGAGCAGTTCTTC,CASSLQGYYNEQFF